These T cell receptor beta chains were read from a single sample in a study of sequential checkpoint blockade in melanoma. This table comes from immunoSEQ multiplex PCR, and its TCRdb copy is limited to in-frame clones, with some not included. This table has around 25,000 clones, about four fifths appearing once. Here the sequenced sample was CD8+ T cells sorted from blood (inferred from file names), taken from a patient given nivolumab and ipilimumab in sequence. All receptors come from a human donor with melanoma. Each CDR3 is given with its conserved first and last residue. A D gene is named only where the DNA matches it firmly. Clone size is shown for a subset of rows, as once, few, many or a class of expanded clone.

cdr3_aa	cdr3_nt	d_call	v_call	clone_size	j_call
CASSWVGQGAQYF	TGCGCCAGCAGCTGGGTAGGACAGGGGGCCCAGTACTTC	TRBD1	TRBV5-1	.	TRBJ2-7
CASSVDRDQPQHF	TGTGCCAGCAGTGTGGACAGAGATCAGCCCCAGCATTTT	.	TRBV6-4	.	TRBJ1-5
CASSLASGRQYEQYF	TGTGCCAGCAGTTTAGCTAGCGGGAGGCAGTACGAGCAGTACTTC	TRBD2	TRBV28	.	TRBJ2-7
CASSPGGPTAFF	TGTGCCAGCAGTCCCGGCGGGCCAACGGCTTTCTTT	.	TRBV28	.	TRBJ1-1
CASSWVRTGGYYEQYF	TGTGCCAGCAGTTGGGTTCGGACAGGGGGTTACTACGAGCAGTACTTC	TRBD1	TRBV27	.	TRBJ2-7
CASSDSGYEQYF	TGTGCCAGCAGTGATTCGGGCTACGAGCAGTACTTC	.	TRBV2	.	TRBJ2-7
CASRVKGQGANTEAFF	TGTGCCAGCAGAGTCAAAGGACAGGGCGCGAACACTGAAGCTTTCTTT	TRBD1	TRBV9	.	TRBJ1-1
CAWESTSGLIYF	TGTGCCTGGGAGTCTACTAGCGGCCTAATATACTTC	TRBD2	TRBV30	.	TRBJ2-4
CASSEHRGELFF	TGCGCCAGCAGCGAGCACAGGGGGGAGCTGTTTTTT	.	TRBV5-1	.	TRBJ2-2
CASSPTASGYNEQFF	TGTGCCAGCTCACCGACGGCTAGCGGGTACAATGAGCAGTTCTTC	TRBD2	TRBV18	.	TRBJ2-1
CASSLSTPGVPYQETQYF	TGTGCCAGCAGTTTATCGACTCCCGGGGTCCCGTACCAAGAGACCCAGTACTTC	.	TRBV27	.	TRBJ2-5
CASSQELRPTYTDTQYF	TGCGCCAGCAGCCAAGAACTAAGGCCAACCTACACAGATACGCAGTATTTT	.	TRBV4-3	.	TRBJ2-3
CATSRASGRASGEQFF	TGTGCCACCAGCAGAGCTAGCGGGAGGGCCTCGGGCGAGCAGTTCTTC	TRBD2	TRBV15	.	TRBJ2-1
CATSRDVREATNEKLFF	TGTGCCACCAGCAGAGATGTCAGGGAGGCGACTAATGAAAAACTGTTTTTT	.	TRBV15	.	TRBJ1-4
CASSRYESYEQYF	TGTGCCAGCAGCCGTTACGAGTCCTACGAGCAGTACTTC	.	TRBV5-5	.	TRBJ2-7
CASSSRDREFNYGYTF	TGTGCCAGCAGCTCCCGGGACAGGGAGTTCAACTATGGCTACACCTTC	TRBD1	TRBV5-6	few	TRBJ1-2
CASSLARLRSGNTIYF	TGTGCCAGCAGTTTAGCTAGACTTCGCTCTGGAAACACCATATATTTT	.	TRBV28	.	TRBJ1-3
CASSPLTGAYEQYF	TGTGCTAGCAGCCCCCTGACAGGCGCCTACGAGCAGTACTTC	.	TRBV7-7	.	TRBJ2-7
CAWSVSRSSGNTIYF	TGTGCCTGGAGTGTGTCTAGGAGTTCTGGAAACACCATATATTTT	.	TRBV30	.	TRBJ1-3
CAWSVQGQKLFF	TGTGCCTGGAGTGTACAGGGGCAAAAACTGTTTTTT	TRBD1	TRBV30	.	TRBJ1-4
CASSFGPQETQYF	TGTGCCAGCAGCTTCGGTCCACAAGAGACCCAGTACTTC	.	TRBV7-8	.	TRBJ2-5
CASSFQGQGKAGELFF	TGTGCCAGCAGTTTCCAGGGACAGGGGAAGGCCGGGGAGCTGTTTTTT	TRBD1	TRBV27	.	TRBJ2-2
CASSYRGQGMNTEAFF	TGTGCCAGCAGTTACCGCGGACAGGGGATGAACACTGAAGCTTTCTTT	TRBD1	TRBV6-5	.	TRBJ1-1
CASSLETLAFF	TGTGCCAGCAGCTTAGAGACTCTAGCATTCTTC	.	TRBV11-2	.	TRBJ2-1
CASRLARGAGGQKDTQYF	TGTGCAAGTCGCTTAGCGCGGGGAGCGGGAGGGCAGAAAGATACGCAGTATTTT	.	TRBV12-2	once	TRBJ2-3
CASSRDRSYEQYF	TGTGCCAGCAGCCGGGACAGGTCCTACGAGCAGTACTTC	TRBD1	TRBV2	.	TRBJ2-7
CASSSGRLAGGPYNEQFF	TGTGCCAGCAGTTCCGGACGACTAGCGGGTGGCCCCTACAATGAGCAGTTCTTC	TRBD2	TRBV27	once	TRBJ2-1
CSVWTGGVTEAFF	TGCAGCGTGTGGACAGGGGGGGTCACTGAAGCTTTCTTT	TRBD1	TRBV29-1	.	TRBJ1-1
CASSNRREGPEQYF	TGTGCCAGCAGCAATCGTCGGGAGGGCCCAGAGCAGTACTTC	TRBD2	TRBV11-3	few	TRBJ2-7
CASSEGIAGGFFETGELFF	TGTGCCAGCAGTGAAGGGATAGCGGGAGGGTTCTTTGAAACCGGGGAGCTGTTTTTT	TRBD2	TRBV2	.	TRBJ2-2
CASSPAGSNEKLFF	TGTGCCAGCAGCCCAGCAGGGTCTAATGAAAAACTGTTTTTT	.	TRBV6-5	.	TRBJ1-4
CASSHTPTSGNFYNEQFF	TGTGCCAGCAGCCATACGCCGACTAGCGGGAACTTCTACAATGAGCAGTTCTTC	TRBD2	TRBV28	.	TRBJ2-1
CASSSAGASSYEQYF	TGTGCCAGCAGTTCTGCGGGGGCTAGCTCCTACGAGCAGTACTTC	.	TRBV28	.	TRBJ2-7
CASSLSGLAGGQETQYF	TGTGCCAGCAGCCTCTCCGGACTAGCGGGTGGCCAAGAGACCCAGTACTTC	TRBD2	TRBV7-3	once	TRBJ2-5
CAIKPTGVTGELFF	TGTGCCATCAAGCCGACAGGGGTCACCGGGGAGCTGTTTTTT	TRBD1	TRBV10-3	.	TRBJ2-2
CSASGTVNSPNTGELFF	TGCAGCGCTTCCGGGACAGTTAATTCCCCGAACACCGGGGAGCTGTTTTTT	TRBD1	TRBV29-1	.	TRBJ2-2
CASSLDRSTGELFF	TGTGCCAGCAGCTTAGATAGGAGCACCGGGGAGCTGTTTTTT	.	TRBV11-3	.	TRBJ2-2
CAIQISLGQGANYGYTF	TGTGCCATCCAAATCTCCCTGGGACAGGGGGCGAACTATGGCTACACCTTC	TRBD1	TRBV28	.	TRBJ1-2
CASSPIGTSSDTQYF	TGCGCCAGCAGCCCTATCGGGACTAGCTCAGATACGCAGTATTTT	TRBD2	TRBV5-1	few	TRBJ2-3
CASSAQTNIGELFF	TGTGCCAGCAGCGCTCAAACGAACATCGGGGAGCTGTTTTTT	.	TRBV7-6	.	TRBJ2-2
CASSGRAGTSTDTQYF	TGTGCCAGCTCCGGGCGGGCCGGGACTAGCACAGATACGCAGTATTTT	.	TRBV11-2	.	TRBJ2-3
CASSQDAAGGSTIYF	TGTGCCAGCAGCCAAGATGCGGCAGGGGGGTCCACCATATATTTT	TRBD1	TRBV4-2	.	TRBJ1-3
CASSLVSGTYEQYF	TGTGCCAGCAGCTTAGTATCAGGTACCTACGAGCAGTACTTC	.	TRBV7-9	once	TRBJ2-7
CASRAGTVSYEQYF	TGTGCCAGCAGGGCCGGGACAGTCTCCTACGAGCAGTACTTC	TRBD1	TRBV2	.	TRBJ2-7
CASSLDRDDEQYF	TGTGCCAGCAGCTTGGACAGGGACGACGAGCAGTACTTC	TRBD1	TRBV11-2	.	TRBJ2-7
CASSDGQGAGGYTF	TGTGCCAGCAGCGATGGACAGGGGGCCGGTGGCTACACCTTC	TRBD1	TRBV6-5	.	TRBJ1-2
CASSPQVAKNIQYF	TGTGCCAGCAGTCCCCAGGTGGCCAAAAACATTCAGTACTTC	.	TRBV27	once	TRBJ2-4
CASSFQGALSYEQYF	TGTGCCAGCAGTTTTCAGGGGGCACTGTCCTACGAGCAGTACTTC	TRBD1	TRBV2	.	TRBJ2-7
CASRRQGSHEQYF	TGTGCCAGTAGGAGACAGGGATCTCACGAGCAGTACTTC	TRBD1	TRBV19	.	TRBJ2-7
CASSSDRLAGVGSYNEQFF	TGTGCCAGCAGCTCGGATAGACTAGCGGGAGTAGGCTCCTACAATGAGCAGTTCTTC	TRBD2	TRBV5-4	.	TRBJ2-1
CASTSSYNEQFF	TGTGCCAGTACGAGTTCCTACAATGAGCAGTTCTTC	.	TRBV19	.	TRBJ2-1
CASSRRGTRSTGELFF	TGTGCCAGCAGCCGGAGAGGGACTAGATCCACCGGGGAGCTGTTTTTT	TRBD2	TRBV13	.	TRBJ2-2
CASSSKLNTEAFF	TGCGCCAGCAGCTCAAAGCTGAACACTGAAGCTTTCTTT	.	TRBV5-1	few	TRBJ1-1